This T cell receptor (beta chain) was sequenced for a study of T cell repertoires in cytomegalovirus infection. Study in general: From public TCR beta signatures came an indication of both CMV infection and matching HLA type.

The CDR3 is 16 residues long. V was pared by 5 bases and J by 3 bases, with 20 bases between. CDR1 and CDR2 (germline): MDHEN, SYDVKM. One entry per CDR3 protein, called by TCRdb with MiXCR from the reads. This table holds roughly 110,000 distinct CDR3 sequences, roughly 31% found once. Of note for this clonotype: Its antigen is not identified.

The sequence was collected from a human donor in good health (CMV status not recorded). Some clones in this sample may be carry-over from other donors' samples. The specimen comprised CD8+ T cells from cultured PBMCs, sampled from culture after CMV antigen stimulation. This chain joins TRBV28 and TRBJ2-7; no clear D. The CDR3 protein is CASSPTTLQPDYEQYF. The CDR3 bases are TGTGCCAGCAGTCCTACGACCTTACAACCAGACTACGAGCAGTACTTC.